This T cell receptor beta chain was retrieved from a study of control samples from healthy donors and cancer patients. CDR1 MDHEN and CDR2 SYDVKM come from the germline V gene. The V gene lost 6 bases and the J gene lost 0 bases, with 12 bases spanning the gap. The length of the CDR3 is 15 residues. TCRdb's table, derived via immunoSEQ multiplex PCR, lists solely in-frame clones and lacks some. Seen here are approximately 100,000 clones, more than 75% observed once, and the top ten hold approximately 2%. Sequencing input: blood. This clonotype was sampled from a man between 60 and 70 years old in good health. The rearrangement joins TRBV28 to TRBJ1-3, with unresolved D. The CDR3 DNA follows: TGTGCCAGCAGACGCCTACGCGGCTCTGGAAACACCATATATTTT. It specifies CASRRLRGSGNTIYF.